This record looks at one T cell receptor (beta chain) sequence and its context. Its antigen is not identified. Germline values: CDR1 LGHNA, CDR2 YNFKEQ. Between the trimmed V and J ends, which lost 1 base and 1 base, there was a span of 13 bases. The CDR3 is 16 residues long. This entry belongs to a study of identical twins. Study-wide points: Cross-sectional statistics, not tracking of the same donors, supported the conclusions. In zero-insertion analyses, partial confounding could arise from invariant MAIT and iNKT cells.

Carrying unique molecular identifiers, the cDNA also gained a universal primer site through template switching. TCRdb recomputed calls from the 5' RACE reads with MiXCR, one row per CDR3 protein. The repertoire holds roughly 1,500,000 distinct CDR3 sequences, with about 31% as singletons. The material sequenced was cord blood. This sequence originates from a newborn girl in good health. This chain links TRBV4-2 with TRBJ2-5; weak D call: TRBD2 (5 bases). The CDR3 loop reads CASSQGSRGPQETQYF. CDR3 bases: TGTGCCAGCAGCCAAGGTTCCCGAGGGCCCCAAGAGACCCAGTACTTC.